Included here is one T cell receptor beta chain sequence, with context. CDR1 is SGHAT, CDR2 FQNNGV, per germline. The CDR3 has 15 amino acids. V lost 5 bases and J 6 bases, leaving 14 bases between the germline ends. Under the authors' procedure: Estimation of nucleated cell counts relied on the amplification of reference gene primers. Clones were read by immunoSEQ multiplex PCR, and TCRdb kept only the in-frame ones, dropping some. The V and J calls and clone size are taken from that table; D and trimming were inferred from the DNA. The sample yields about 200,000 clones, almost 90% seen once. This specimen comes from a study of blood T cell repertoires in COVID-19. Overall study: Whether acute or convalescent, the COVID-19 samples came from the United States, Italy and Spain. T cells, B-cell-depleted T cells, or PBMCs supplied cDNA or gDNA.

The source of this sequence is a man aged 18 to 29 with active or convalescent COVID-19. The chain links TRBV11-2 to TRBJ1-6; D gene unclear. Sequencing input: peripheral blood. CDR3 coding DNA: TGTGCCAGCAGCACCAGCGGTAGGGTTAATTCACCCCTCCACTTT. Its translation is CASSTSGRVNSPLHF.